This TCR beta chain was profiled in a study of T cells in Graves' hyperthyroidism and ophthalmopathy. Study-wide results and limits: Also found in blood were most expanded thyroid clonotypes above 0.001. In validation, the model predicted ophthalmopathy. These predictions came a median approximately 5.9 months before onset.

This clonotype was detected many times. Its target is unknown. Amplified TCR beta CDR3 regions derived from RNA transcripts. The TCR CDR3 first-round RT-PCR relied on the HTBI primer set. TCRdb reanalysed the multiplex PCR reads using MiXCR and keeps one entry per CDR3 protein. The data contain around 290,000 distinct CDR3 sequences, about 18% of them singletons. Diagnoses rested on clinical symptoms, serum thyroxine and TRAb, thyroid ultrasound and orbital computed tomography. Cells are PBMCs isolated from more than 8.5 ml of fresh blood. The receptor was derived from a woman aged 55-69 years with Graves' ophthalmopathy. Specimen: blood.

DNA for the CDR3: TGTGCCAGCAGTGACCCCGGGACTAGCGGAAACAATGAGCAGTTCTTC. Encoded protein: CASSDPGTSGNNEQFF. The rearrangement links TRBV28 to TRBJ2-1, with 11 bases identical to TRBD2. Per germline, CDR1 MDHEN and CDR2 SYDVKM. The CDR3 length is 16 residues. The V segment lost 5 bases and the J segment 5 bases; nucleotides outside the gene matches: 8.